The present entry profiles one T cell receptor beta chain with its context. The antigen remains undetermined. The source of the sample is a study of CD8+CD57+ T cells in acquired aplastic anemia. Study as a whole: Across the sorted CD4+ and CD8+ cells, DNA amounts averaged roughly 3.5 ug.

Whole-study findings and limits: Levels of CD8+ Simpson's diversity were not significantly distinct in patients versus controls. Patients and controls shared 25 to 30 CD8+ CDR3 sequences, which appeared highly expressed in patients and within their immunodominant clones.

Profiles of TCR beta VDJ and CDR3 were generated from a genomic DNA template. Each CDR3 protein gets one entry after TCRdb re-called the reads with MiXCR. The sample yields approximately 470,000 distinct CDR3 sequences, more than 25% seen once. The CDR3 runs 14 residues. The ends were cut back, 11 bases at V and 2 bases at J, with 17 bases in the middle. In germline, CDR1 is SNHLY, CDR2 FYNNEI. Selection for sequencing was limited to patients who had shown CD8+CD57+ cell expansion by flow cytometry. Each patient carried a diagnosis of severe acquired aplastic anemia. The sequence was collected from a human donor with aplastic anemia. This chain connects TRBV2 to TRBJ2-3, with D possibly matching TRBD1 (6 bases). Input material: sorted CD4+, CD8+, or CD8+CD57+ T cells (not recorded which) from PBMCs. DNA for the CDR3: TGTGCCTGCCAGGACAGCCAGCTCACAGATACGCAGTATTTT. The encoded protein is CACQDSQLTDTQYF.